A single sample is the source of the 20 T cell receptor beta chains below, sequenced in a study of T cells in Graves' hyperthyroidism and ophthalmopathy. Amplified regions were TCR beta CDR3 sequences from RNA transcripts. When the TCR CDR3 underwent first-round RT-PCR, the HTBI primer set was used. In TCRdb, the multiplex PCR reads were re-called with MiXCR into one record per CDR3 protein. The data contain under 400,000 distinct CDR3 sequences, under 25% of them seen just once; the ten biggest clones take up around half. The sequenced sample was blood. The receptors originated from a woman in her 50s with Graves' hyperthyroidism.

The CDR3 sequence is CAWSPGPPALHF. In DNA form, the CDR3 reads TGTGCCTGGAGTCCGGGACCCCCGGCCCTCCACTTT. V usage is TRBV30 and J usage is TRBJ1-6, with D possibly matching TRBD1 (5 bases). This CDR3 has 12 residues. Per the germline V gene, CDR1 is GTSNPN and CDR2 is SVGIG (reference sequence). The ends were cut back, 2 bases at V and 14 bases at J, with 13 bases in the middle.

Note on this clonotype: At one end, the junction sequence differs from germline, possibly due to a read error. The J gene is TRBJ1-2, the V gene TRBV28; TRBD1 is a possible D gene (5 bases). This CDR3 comprises 12 residues. Germline CDR1 and CDR2: MDHEN and SYDVKM. CDR3 sequence: CAISRDRYGYTF. In nucleotides, the CDR3 is TGCGCCATCTCTAGGGACCGCTATGGCTACACCTTC.

The rearrangement joins TRBV12-3 or TRBV12-4 to TRBJ1-5; D remains unclear. This CDR3 has 13 residues. Trimming cost V 5 bases and J 3 bases, with 8 bases left between them. Here the CDR3 reads CASSARINQPQHF. The DNA of the CDR3 is TGTGCCAGCAGTGCCCGGATCAATCAGCCCCAGCATTTT.

This clonotype was seen a handful of times. The rearrangement joins TRBV20-1 to TRBJ2-1; 9 nucleotides agree with TRBD2. This CDR3 is built from 15 residues. V was pared by 4 bases and J by 4 bases, with 8 bases of the junction left unmatched. Germline CDR1 and CDR2: DFQATT and SNEGSKA (reference sequence). The CDR3 loop is CSATTGTSLYNEQFF. CDR3 DNA: TGCAGTGCTACAACCGGGACTAGCCTTTACAATGAGCAGTTCTTC.

Concerning this clonotype itself: This could be a read error, since a much larger clone is one nucleotide away. The chain carries TRBV20-1 and TRBJ2-3; D possibly corresponds to TRBD2 (6 bases). Germline V gene lookup returns CDR1 DFQATT and CDR2 SNEGSKA (reference sequence). CDR3 size: 17 residues. This CDR3 is CSARDPGRPKEGDMQYF. The CDR3 DNA reads TGCAGTGCTAGAGATCCGGGGAGGCCGAAAGAAGGAGATATGCAGTATTTT.

This clonotype has a count of ten or more. The rearrangement uses TRBV28 and TRBJ1-4, with D possibly being TRBD1 (5 bases). This CDR3 spans 16 amino acids. V lost 2 bases to trimming and J lost 8 bases, with 18 bases between them. Germline CDR1 and CDR2: MDHEN and SYDVKM. CDR3 coding DNA: TGTGCCAGCAGTTTACCCCCCCCAGGGCAAAAGGAAAAACTGTTTTTT. Translated: CASSLPPPGQKEKLFF.

The V call is TRBV9, the J call TRBJ2-7, with TRBD2 identical over 8 bases. Trimming removed 1 base from V and 3 bases from J; junction bases left unmatched: 6. This CDR3 has 15 residues. Germline loops: CDR1 SGDLS, CDR2 YYNGEE. The CDR3 DNA reads as TGTGCCAGCAGCGTATCCAGCGGGAGTGGCTACGAGCAGTACTTC. It is translated as CASSVSSGSGYEQYF.

The chain is built from TRBV6-5 and TRBJ1-4, with D maybe TRBD1 (5 bases). The CDR3 runs 13 residues. Germline CDR1 MNHEY, CDR2 SVGAGI. Trimming removed 4 bases at V and 8 bases at J, with 11 bases between. The DNA of the CDR3 is TGTGCCAGCAGTTTGCTTGGGGACGAAAAACTGTTTTTT. Its protein product is CASSLLGDEKLFF.

The chain employs TRBV28 and TRBJ2-7; TRBD1 might be the D (6 bases). CDR1 is MDHEN and CDR2 is SYDVKM in the germline V gene. Trimming left V 6 bases short and J 4 bases short, with 16 bases between. The CDR3 is 14 residues long. The CDR3 DNA reads TGTGCCAGCAGCGAATCCCGGACAGAGTACGAGCAGTACTTC. It translates to CASSESRTEYEQYF. The full variable domain, completed using reference TRBV28 and TRBJ2-7, is DVKVTQSSRYLVKRTGEKVFLECVQDMDHENMFWYRQDPGLGLRLIYFSYDVKMKEKGDIPEGYSVSREKKERFSLILESASTNQTSMYLCASSESRTEYEQYFGPGTRLTVT.

This chain joins TRBV29-1 and TRBJ1-4, with D maybe TRBD1 (5 bases). CDR3 length equals 13 residues. V was clipped by 4 bases and J by 1 base, with 7 bases between them. Germline loops: CDR1 SQVTM, CDR2 ANQGSEA. CDR3 in amino acids: CSVGGGTNEKLFF. The CDR3 region has the DNA TGCAGCGTTGGGGGGGGAACTAATGAAAAACTGTTTTTT.

This clonotype was detected only a few times. This chain links TRBV7-9 with TRBJ1-4; unclear D gene. Trimming stripped 5 bases from V and 7 bases from J, with 17 bases between. Germline loops: CDR1 SEHNR, CDR2 FQNEAQ (reference sequence). There are 15 residues in the CDR3. CDR3 region: CASSPSGRSLEKLFF. As DNA, the CDR3 is TGTGCCAGCAGCCCCTCCGGGAGGTCTCTTGAAAAACTGTTTTTT.

The chain couples TRBV7-2 to TRBJ2-3, with 7 bases aligning to TRBD1. This CDR3 comprises 14 residues. The trim removed 5 bases at V and 2 bases at J, leaving 4 bases unmatched. The germline gives CDR1 SGHTA, CDR2 FQGNSA. Here the CDR3 reads CASSPTGPTDTQYF. The CDR3 bases are TGTGCCAGCAGCCCGACAGGGCCCACAGATACGCAGTATTTT.

The rearrangement joins TRBV7-9 to TRBJ2-7; TRBD1 matches at 8 bases. The CDR3 runs to 15 residues. Trimming at V came to 3 bases and at J to 5 bases, leaving 9 bases not matched to a gene. CDR1 is SEHNR and CDR2 is FQNEAQ in the germline V gene (reference sequence). In DNA form, the CDR3 reads TGTGCCAGCAGCTTGTCTCAGGGGGCAACAAACGAGCAGTACTTC. Translated, it gives CASSLSQGATNEQYF.

This clonotype was detected many times. CDR3 amino acids: CASSPTPRLAGVQFF. CDR3 coding DNA: TGCGCCAGCAGCCCAACACCCAGACTAGCGGGGGTGCAGTTCTTC. The gene calls are TRBV5-1 and TRBJ2-1; 12 bases fit TRBD2. The germline gives CDR1 SGHRS, CDR2 YFSETQ. With 4 bases clipped from V and 12 bases from J, the junction kept 11 bases outside the gene matches. The CDR3 covers 15 residues. The entire variable domain, with the rest obtained from reference TRBV5-1 and TRBJ2-1, is as follows: KAGVTQTPRYLIKTRGQQVTLSCSPISGHRSVSWYQQTPGQGLQFLFEYFSETQRNKGNFPGRFSGRQFSNSRSEMNVSTLELGDSALYLCASSPTPRLAGVQFFGPGTRLTVL.

The table lists this clonotype with many counts. The chain links TRBV28 to TRBJ1-4; 8 positions agree with TRBD1. Germline V gene lookup returns CDR1 MDHEN and CDR2 SYDVKM. CDR3 length: 13 amino acids. With 8 bases clipped from V and 5 bases from J, the junction kept 4 bases outside the gene matches. CDR3: CASVRDRNEKLFF. DNA for the CDR3: TGTGCCAGCGTCAGGGACAGGAATGAAAAACTGTTTTTT.

This clonotype was seen repeatedly, ten times or more. The gene calls are TRBV29-1 and TRBJ2-2; TRBD2 matches at 11 bases. V trimming: 7 bases; J trimming: 4 bases; junction bases outside the gene matches: 8. CDR3 length: 15 amino acids. CDR1 is SQVTM and CDR2 is ANQGSEA in the germline V gene. The CDR3 region has the DNA TGCAGCGCCGGTACTAGCGGGAGCGGCACCGGGGAGCTGTTTTTT. It specifies CSAGTSGSGTGELFF.

This clonotype came up a few times. This rearrangement joins TRBV5-1 to TRBJ2-5; 8 nucleotides match TRBD2. The CDR3 has 16 residues. Germline assignment: CDR1 SGHRS and CDR2 YFSETQ. The J segment lost 3 bases and the V segment lost 0 bases, leaving 7 bases of the junction unmatched. CDR3 in amino acids: CASSLALAGDKETQYF. The CDR3 coding sequence is TGCGCCAGCAGCTTGGCTCTAGCGGGCGATAAAGAGACCCAGTACTTC.

This clonotype was observed at least ten times. The J gene is TRBJ2-1, the V gene TRBV7-9; 7 positions agree with TRBD1. V shed 7 bases and J 7 bases; nucleotides not matched to a gene: 4. Germline assignment: CDR1 SEHNR and CDR2 FQNEAQ (reference sequence). This CDR3 comprises 12 residues. The CDR3 bases are TGTGCCAGCAAAATGGGACAGAATGAGCAGTTCTTC. Its translation: CASKMGQNEQFF.

This clonotype was recorded at least ten times. The J gene is TRBJ2-1, the V gene TRBV28; D is ambiguous. Per germline, CDR1 MDHEN and CDR2 SYDVKM. Trimming stripped 2 bases from V and 8 bases from J, with 10 bases between. The CDR3 runs 13 residues. CDR3 DNA sequence: TGTGCCAGCAGTTTACCGGCAGTCCATGAGCAGTTCTTC. Encoded protein: CASSLPAVHEQFF.

The chain has TRBV11-2 and TRBJ2-7, with D uncertain. This CDR3 spans 14 amino acids. The germline V and J ends were trimmed by 0 bases and 3 bases, with 9 bases remaining between them. CDR1 and CDR2 (germline): SGHAT, FQNNGV. The CDR3 region has the DNA TGTGCCAGCAGCTTAGATCCGTGGGGCTACGAGCAGTACTTC. Its protein product is CASSLDPWGYEQYF. Looking up the rest from reference TRBV11-2 and TRBJ2-7 gives the full variable domain: EAGVAQSPRYKIIEKRQSVAFWCNPISGHATLYWYQQILGQGPKLLIQFQNNGVVDDSQLPKDRFSAERLKGVDSTLKIQPAKLEDSAVYLCASSLDPWGYEQYFGPGTRLTVT.